This TCR beta chain came from a study of T cells in Graves' hyperthyroidism and ophthalmopathy. Template material for amplifying TCR beta CDR3 regions consisted of RNA transcripts. The HTBI primer set served for first-round RT-PCR of the TCR CDR3. One entry per CDR3 protein, called by TCRdb with MiXCR from the multiplex PCR reads. This sample has fewer than 450,000 distinct CDR3 sequences, with about 14% found just once. The CDR3 is 15 amino acids. Germline assignment: CDR1 SGDLS and CDR2 YYNGEE. V gave up 4 bases and J gave up 8 bases, with 19 bases separating them. The study based diagnoses on clinical symptoms, serum thyroxine and TRAb, thyroid ultrasound and orbital computed tomography.

The sequenced material came from blood. The TCR originated in a man aged 45-65 years with Graves' ophthalmopathy. The gene calls are TRBV9 and TRBJ2-4, with D perhaps TRBD2 (6 bases). CDR3 DNA: TGTGCCAGCAGCAGGAGGGCCCTCACGGGGGACATTCAGTACTTC. Encoded protein: CASSRRALTGDIQYF.